Presented here are 29 T cell receptor beta chains from one specimen sequenced in a study of cytomegalovirus exposure and HLA in healthy donors. This PCR relied on a set of 60 Vbeta primers and 13 Jbeta primers. Profiling relied on immunoSEQ multiplex PCR, and the TCRdb table lists in-frame clones only, not all of them. The repertoire consists of 99,000 or so clones, with 10% occurring once and the leading ten covering more than 5%. Sequenced: PBMCs. These TCRs come from a man aged 40-50 years in good health and CMV-seropositive.

V gene TRBV19 combines with J gene TRBJ1-1; TRBD1 matches at 12 bases. The CDR3 loop spans 15 amino acids. V was clipped by 6 bases and J by 7 bases; unmatched bases: 9. Looked up from germline, CDR1 is LNHDA and CDR2 is SQIVND (reference sequence). CDR3 amino acids: CASSLGGTGGYEAFF. As DNA, the CDR3 is TGTGCCAGTAGCCTCGGGGGGACAGGGGGCTATGAAGCTTTCTTT. The full variable domain, its missing parts supplied by reference TRBV19 and TRBJ1-1, is DGGITQSPKYLFRKEGQNVTLSCEQNLNHDAMYWYRQDPGQGLRLIYYSQIVNDFQKGDIAEGYSVSREKKESFPLTVTSAQKNPTAFYLCASSLGGTGGYEAFFGQGTRLTVV.

This clone has only a few counts. This chain connects TRBV7-8 to TRBJ2-7; tentative D call: TRBD2 (5 bases). CDR1 is SGHVS, CDR2 FQNEAQ, per germline. The germline V and J ends were trimmed by 1 base and 0 bases, with 10 bases remaining between them. CDR3 length: 15 amino acids. CDR3 coding DNA: TGTGCCAGCAGCTTAGTCGGGGTGGACTCCTACGAGCAGTACTTC. Translated, it gives CASSLVGVDSYEQYF.

This clone turned up a few times. The chain is built from TRBV13 and TRBJ1-3; no clear D. The V end lost 5 bases, the J end lost 4 bases, and 3 bases lay between the germline ends. Germline CDR1 and CDR2: PRHDT and FYEKMQ (reference sequence). CDR3 size: 11 residues. CDR3 coding DNA: TGTGCCAGCAGCCGGGGAAACACCATATATTTT. Its translation: CASSRGNTIYF.

The chain has TRBV28 and TRBJ1-1; tentatively, D is TRBD1 (5 bases). The CDR3 consists of 13 residues. V gave up 4 bases and J gave up 6 bases, with 12 bases separating them. Germline loops: CDR1 MDHEN, CDR2 SYDVKM. The CDR3 region has the DNA TGTGCCAGCAGTTCCATCGGGGGTGCTGAAGCTTTCTTT. It specifies CASSSIGGAEAFF.

V is TRBV19 and J is TRBJ2-1; D unclear. This CDR3 contains 14 residues. The germline V gene has CDR1 LNHDA and CDR2 SQIVND (reference sequence). V was trimmed by 4 bases and J by 7 bases, leaving 14 bases between them. CDR3 DNA: TGTGCCAGTAGTACCAGCGAAGTTCCAAATGAGCAGTTCTTC. The encoded protein is CASSTSEVPNEQFF.

This clone occurred a few times. The chain links TRBV5-4 to TRBJ2-2; 8 positions match TRBD2. The CDR3 consists of 17 residues. Germline trimming cut 3 bases from V and 6 bases from J; bases unmatched to any gene: 13. Per the germline V gene, CDR1 is SGHNT and CDR2 is YYREEE (reference sequence). For the CDR3, the DNA is TGTGCCAGCAGCTGGGCCCTGACTAGCGCGGGACCCGGGGAGCTGTTTTTT. This translates into CASSWALTSAGPGELFF.

The chain employs TRBV7-2 and TRBJ2-5; D may be TRBD2 (7 bases). The CDR3 consists of 15 residues. Germline V gene sequence: CDR1 SGHTA, CDR2 FQGNSA. V shed 5 bases and J shed 7 bases, with 20 bases lying between them. The CDR3 DNA reads TGTGCCAGCAGCCGCCAGAGGGGGGGGGCAGGGACCCAGTACTTC. Protein sequence: CASSRQRGGAGTQYF.

In this sample, this clone turned up a few times. The genes are TRBV7-2 and TRBJ1-2; no definite D call. With 6 bases removed from V and 1 base from J, the gap between germline ends came to 9 bases. The CDR3 length is 13 residues. Germline CDR1 reads SGHTA; CDR2 reads FQGNSA. The CDR3 DNA follows: TGTGCCAGCAGGCAAGGACTTAACTATGGCTACACCTTC. This codes for CASRQGLNYGYTF.

The CDR3 is CASLSRAGSNQPQHF. CDR3 coding DNA: TGTGCCAGTTTAAGTAGGGCGGGAAGCAATCAGCCCCAGCATTTT. The rearrangement uses TRBV19 and TRBJ1-5; D gene ambiguous. CDR3 length: 15 amino acids. The germline V gene encodes CDR1 LNHDA and CDR2 SQIVND (reference sequence). With 8 bases removed from V and 1 base from J, the gap between germline ends came to 15 bases.

This clone has a single count. The sample holds other DNA sequences that translate to the same CDR3. J is TRBJ2-1 and V is TRBV27; TRBD2 agrees at 9 bases. V lost 6 bases to trimming and J lost 2 bases; unmatched junction nucleotides: 8. Germline loops: CDR1 MNHEY, CDR2 SMNVEV (reference sequence). CDR3 length: 16 residues. The CDR3 DNA sequence: TGTGCCAGCAGCCGTTTAGGCGGGGGGGCCTACAATGAGCAGTTCTTC. It yields the protein CASSRLGGGAYNEQFF.

The chain joins TRBV9 to TRBJ2-5; 11 bases map to TRBD2. The DNA end is more similar to TRBJ2-7, so the J call may be wrong. CDR1 is SGDLS and CDR2 is YYNGEE in the germline V gene. The CDR3 runs to 16 residues. This CDR3 reads CASSARLAGNSYEQYF. CDR3 nucleotide sequence: TGTGCCAGCAGCGCCAGACTAGCGGGAAACTCCTACGAGCAGTACTTC.

This chain connects TRBV7-8 to TRBJ2-7, with a weak D call TRBD1 (5 bases). Per the germline V gene, CDR1 is SGHVS and CDR2 is FQNEAQ. The CDR3 is 14 amino acids. Trimming cost V 1 base and J 5 bases, with 12 bases left between them. The CDR3 DNA is TGTGCCAGCAGCTTAGAAGTCAGGGCCCACGAGCAGTACTTC. The encoded protein is CASSLEVRAHEQYF.

The chain combines TRBV6-5 with TRBJ1-2, with TRBD1 matching 11 bases. Germline CDR1 and CDR2: MNHEY and SVGAGI. The V gene end was trimmed by 7 bases and the J gene end by 7 bases; junction bases not matched to a gene: 5. This CDR3 contains 13 residues. CDR3 residues: CASKGQGAFGYTF. The CDR3 DNA reads as TGTGCCAGCAAAGGACAGGGGGCATTTGGCTACACCTTC.

The sample holds a few counts of this clone. The chain employs TRBV7-8 and TRBJ1-1, with TRBD1 as a possible D gene (5 bases). V was trimmed by 4 bases and J by 0 bases, leaving 12 bases between them. The CDR3 contains 15 residues. Per germline, CDR1 SGHVS and CDR2 FQNEAQ. CDR3 region: CASSSQGSVNTEAFF. In nucleotides, the CDR3 is TGTGCCAGCAGCTCTCAGGGTTCGGTGAACACTGAAGCTTTCTTT.

This clone has more than one count but fewer than ten. The CDR3 sequence: CASSERTSGLNEQFF. DNA of the CDR3: TGTGCCAGTTCCGAGCGGACTAGCGGTCTCAATGAGCAGTTCTTC. The chain combines TRBV6-6 with TRBJ2-1, with TRBD2 matching 10 bases. Germline-derived CDR1 and CDR2 are MNHNY and SVGAGI (reference sequence). The V and J ends lost 9 bases and 6 bases, in that order; junction bases with no gene match: 11. The CDR3 totals 15 residues.

The rearrangement uses TRBV4-2 and TRBJ1-1, with 10 bases identical to TRBD1. V dropped 0 bases and J dropped 1; count of bases not matched to a gene: 2. Germline V gives CDR1 LGHNA, CDR2 YNFKEQ. The CDR3 totals 16 residues. CDR3 DNA: TGTGCCAGCAGCCAAGAAGGGGACAGGGGGAACACTGAAGCTTTCTTT. The encoded protein is CASSQEGDRGNTEAFF.

The chain links TRBV6-6 to TRBJ1-1; D perhaps matches TRBD1 (5 bases). Trimming cost V 7 bases and J 1 base, with 13 bases left between them. Per germline, CDR1 MNHNY and CDR2 SVGAGI (reference sequence). CDR3 length: 14 amino acids. CDR3 coding DNA: TGTGCCAGCATACCCACGGGGGAGAACACTGAAGCTTTCTTT. This sequence encodes CASIPTGENTEAFF.

A few counts support this clone. V usage is TRBV13 and J usage is TRBJ1-4, with 10 bases aligning to TRBD1. The ends lost 4 bases at V and 7 bases at J; junction bases unmatched: 9. CDR3 length: 16 amino acids. Germline V gives CDR1 PRHDT, CDR2 FYEKMQ (reference sequence). The CDR3 loop is CASSYRPGQGSEKLFF. The CDR3 region has the DNA TGTGCCAGCAGCTATCGACCGGGACAGGGGAGTGAAAAACTGTTTTTT.

This clone was recorded a few times. The V and J genes are TRBV7-2 and TRBJ2-2; 7 positions match TRBD2. The CDR3 consists of 14 residues. V was pared by 5 bases and J by 10 bases, with 10 bases of the junction left unmatched. CDR1 SGHTA and CDR2 FQGNSA come from the germline V gene. The CDR3 is CASSRGGGSAELFF. The CDR3 nucleotides read TGTGCCAGCAGCCGCGGGGGTGGTTCGGCGGAGCTGTTTTTT.

The chain recombines TRBV27 with TRBJ2-5; 10 bases match TRBD2. The DNA matches TRBJ2-7 better at its end, which makes the J call doubtful. Germline V lookup: CDR1 MNHEY, CDR2 SMNVEV (reference sequence). The CDR3 extends over 15 amino acids. For the CDR3, the DNA is TGTGCCAGCAACCCTTCCGGGACTAGCGTCTACGAGCAGTACTTC. Encoded protein: CASNPSGTSVYEQYF.

The table lists this clone with a few counts. The chain is built from TRBV2 and TRBJ1-1; 7 nucleotides agree with TRBD1. V dropped 4 bases and J dropped 4; count of bases not matched to a gene: 12. Germline V gene lookup returns CDR1 SNHLY and CDR2 FYNNEI. The CDR3 contains 16 residues. CDR3 DNA: TGTGCCAGCAGTGTCTTGGGGCGACAGGGCGGCACTGAAGCTTTCTTT. It codes for CASSVLGRQGGTEAFF.

This clone came up a few times. This chain connects TRBV11-2 to TRBJ2-7, with 10 positions matching TRBD1. Losses at the gene ends were 6 bases for V and 2 bases for J; bases not matched to a gene: 7. This CDR3 region has 15 residues. The germline V gene encodes CDR1 SGHAT and CDR2 FQNNGV. CDR3 in amino acids: CASRRPGQGTYEQYF. CDR3 DNA: TGTGCCAGCAGGCGGCCGGGACAGGGGACCTACGAGCAGTACTTC.

This clone was observed a handful of times. This chain links TRBV19 with TRBJ1-5; no clear D gene. Per the germline V gene, CDR1 is LNHDA and CDR2 is SQIVND (reference sequence). Trimming cost V 3 bases and J 0 bases, with 6 bases left between them. CDR3 length: 14 amino acids. CDR3 amino acids: CASSMAGSNQPQHF. In DNA, the CDR3 is TGTGCCAGTAGTATGGCTGGTAGCAATCAGCCCCAGCATTTT.

This clone was seen a handful of times. This sequence joins TRBV6-5 and TRBJ2-1; D call uncertain. Germline lookup yields CDR1 MNHEY and CDR2 SVGAGI. V shed 5 bases and J shed 2 bases, with 10 bases lying between them. CDR3 length: 14 residues. The CDR3 sequence: CASSSVAAYNEQFF. The CDR3 DNA reads as TGTGCCAGCAGTAGTGTAGCAGCCTACAATGAGCAGTTCTTC.

The table lists this clone with a few counts. The chain carries TRBV5-1 and TRBJ2-7; D is perhaps TRBD1 (6 bases). The ends were cut back, 0 bases at V and 3 bases at J, with 10 bases in the middle. The CDR3 consists of 14 residues. Germline values: CDR1 SGHRS, CDR2 YFSETQ. In DNA form, the CDR3 reads TGCGCCAGCAGCTTGGGAGGACAGCTCTACGAGCAGTACTTC. This encodes CASSLGGQLYEQYF.

The CDR3 DNA is TGTGCCAGCAGCTTGGCCAACGGGGGACCCTACAATGAGCAGTTCTTC. Protein product: CASSLANGGPYNEQFF. The genes are TRBV5-4 and TRBJ2-1; perhaps TRBD2 as D (6 bases). V lost 0 bases and J lost 2, with 12 bases in between. The CDR3 covers 16 residues. CDR1 is SGHNT and CDR2 is YYREEE in the germline V gene (reference sequence).

The V gene is TRBV4-2, the J gene TRBJ2-1; TRBD2 might be the D (6 bases). Per the germline V gene, CDR1 is LGHNA and CDR2 is YNFKEQ. The CDR3 loop spans 16 amino acids. V was pared by 4 bases and J by 2 bases, with 15 bases between. The CDR3 sequence is CASSRLADPPYNEQFF. CDR3 DNA sequence: TGTGCCAGCAGCCGATTAGCGGACCCTCCCTACAATGAGCAGTTCTTC.

This clone was picked up a small number of times. The gene calls are TRBV2 and TRBJ2-5, with TRBD2 matching over 10 bases. Germline V gene sequence: CDR1 SNHLY, CDR2 FYNNEI. Trimming at V came to 4 bases and at J to 5 bases, leaving 7 bases not matched to a gene. This CDR3 is 15 amino acids long. The CDR3 nucleotides are TGTGCCAGCAGTGTAGCGGGAGGAGGTAGGGAGACCCAGTACTTC. Translation: CASSVAGGGRETQYF.

This clone has only a few counts. Other DNA sequences from this sample encode an identical CDR3 as well. This chain links TRBV4-3 with TRBJ2-2; 10 nucleotides line up with TRBD2. CDR3 size: 20 residues. CDR1 and CDR2 from the germline V gene are LGHNA and YSLEER. Trimming took 0 bases from V and 1 from J; bases not matched to a gene: 11. CDR3 DNA: TGCGCCAGCAGCCAAGACTGGCTGTTAGCGGGAGGCTTGAACACCGGGGAGCTGTTTTTT. It translates to CASSQDWLLAGGLNTGELFF.